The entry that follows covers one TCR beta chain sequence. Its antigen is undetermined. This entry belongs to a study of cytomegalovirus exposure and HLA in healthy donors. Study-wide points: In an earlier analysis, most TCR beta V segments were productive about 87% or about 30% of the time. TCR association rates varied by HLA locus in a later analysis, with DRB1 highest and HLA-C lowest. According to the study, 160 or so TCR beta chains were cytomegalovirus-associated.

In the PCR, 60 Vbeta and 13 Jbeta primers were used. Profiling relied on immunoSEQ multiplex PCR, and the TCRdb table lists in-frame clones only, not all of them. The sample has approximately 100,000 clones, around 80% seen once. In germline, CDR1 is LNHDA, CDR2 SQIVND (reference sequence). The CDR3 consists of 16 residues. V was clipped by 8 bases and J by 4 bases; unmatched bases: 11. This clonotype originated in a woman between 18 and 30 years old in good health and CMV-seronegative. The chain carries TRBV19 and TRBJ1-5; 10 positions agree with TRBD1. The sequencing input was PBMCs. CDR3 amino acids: CASSTPGQGKNQPQHF. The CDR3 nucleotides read TGTGCCAGTTCTACCCCGGGACAGGGGAAGAATCAGCCCCAGCATTTT. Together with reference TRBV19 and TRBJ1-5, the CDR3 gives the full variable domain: DGGITQSPKYLFRKEGQNVTLSCEQNLNHDAMYWYRQDPGQGLRLIYYSQIVNDFQKGDIAEGYSVSREKKESFPLTVTSAQKNPTAFYLCASSTPGQGKNQPQHFGDGTRLSIL.